This T cell receptor beta chain was recovered during a study of blood T cell repertoires in COVID-19. Germline CDR1 is SQVTM and CDR2 is ANQGSEA. Germline trimming cut 5 bases from V and 2 bases from J; bases unmatched to any gene: 10. The CDR3 runs 15 residues. Some clones are missing from TCRdb's copy, which holds only in-frame ones; the method was immunoSEQ multiplex PCR. The sample records under 400,000 clones, around 90% being singletons. Input material: peripheral blood. The receptor comes from a woman in her 30s with COVID-19, enrolled during active disease. V and J are TRBV29-1 and TRBJ2-3; TRBD1 matches 7 bases. CDR3 DNA: TGCAGCGTTTGTACCGGGACAGACATCACAGATACGCAGTATTTT. Translating gives CSVCTGTDITDTQYF.